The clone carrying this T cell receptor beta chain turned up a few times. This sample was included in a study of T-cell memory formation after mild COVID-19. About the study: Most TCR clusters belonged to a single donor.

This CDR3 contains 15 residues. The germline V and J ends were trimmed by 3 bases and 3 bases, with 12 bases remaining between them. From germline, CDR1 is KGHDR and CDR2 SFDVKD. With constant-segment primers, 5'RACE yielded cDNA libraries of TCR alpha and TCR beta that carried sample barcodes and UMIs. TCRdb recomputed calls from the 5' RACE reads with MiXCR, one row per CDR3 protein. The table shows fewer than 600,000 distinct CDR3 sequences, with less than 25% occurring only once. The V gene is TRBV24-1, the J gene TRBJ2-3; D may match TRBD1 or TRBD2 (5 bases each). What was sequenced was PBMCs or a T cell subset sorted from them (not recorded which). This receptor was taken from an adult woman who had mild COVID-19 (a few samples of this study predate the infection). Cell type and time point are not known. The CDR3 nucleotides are TGTGCCACCAGTGATCAGGGAGAAGGGACAGATACGCAGTATTTT. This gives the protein CATSDQGEGTDTQYF.